This TCR beta chain was captured in a study of blood T cell repertoires in COVID-19. V shed 3 bases and J shed 6 bases, with 8 bases lying between them. The CDR3 spans 12 residues. Germline CDR1 is MDHEN and CDR2 is SYDVKM. Produced via immunoSEQ multiplex PCR; TCRdb's table is partial and in-frame only. The sample lists under 150,000 clones, 65% to 80% occurring once. Specimen: peripheral blood. This sequence was found in a man in his fifties or sixties with acute or convalescent COVID-19. The chain employs TRBV28 and TRBJ1-1; D is unclear. This CDR3 is CASSFIGAEAFF. Written as DNA, the CDR3 is TGTGCCAGCAGTTTTATCGGGGCTGAAGCTTTCTTT. Full variable domain (remainder filled in from reference TRBV28 and TRBJ1-1): DVKVTQSSRYLVKRTGEKVFLECVQDMDHENMFWYRQDPGLGLRLIYFSYDVKMKEKGDIPEGYSVSREKKERFSLILESASTNQTSMYLCASSFIGAEAFFGQGTRLTVV.